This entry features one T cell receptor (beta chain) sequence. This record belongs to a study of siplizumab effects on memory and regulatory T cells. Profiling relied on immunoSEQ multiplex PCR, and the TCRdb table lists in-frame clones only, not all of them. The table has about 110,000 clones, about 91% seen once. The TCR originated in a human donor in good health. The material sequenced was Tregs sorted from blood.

CDR3 protein: CASSPDRGGNTEAFF. The CDR3 nucleotides read TGTGCCAGCAGTCCCGACAGGGGCGGGAACACTGAAGCTTTCTTT. This chain connects TRBV27 to TRBJ1-1, with TRBD1 matching 8 bases. The CDR3 is made up of 15 amino acids. The V gene's germline CDR1 is MNHEY and CDR2 SMNVEV (reference sequence). V lost 5 bases and J lost 1; bases outside the gene matches: 6.